This T cell receptor (beta chain) appears in the sequencing data of a study of read filtering for tumor transcriptome and immune sequencing. Study details: By R-ISS, stages I, II and III held 8, 16 and 7 patients.

This library used approximately 0.4 ug RNA and molecular barcoded adaptors spanning alpha/delta and beta/gamma chains. TCRdb reprocessed the reads via MiXCR and lists one record per CDR3 protein. The sample lists some 22,000 distinct CDR3 sequences, under 25% occurring once. General observations from the study: Even smaller IR-seq throughput identified most shared clonotypes. About 81.9% of IR-seq clonotypes had a single read, yet these held roughly 3.7% of reads.

About this clonotype itself: Its antigen remains unidentified. Germline and junction disagree at one end, which may indicate a read error.

At the time of active disease, bone marrow was collected from every patient. CDR1 and CDR2 (germline): DFQATT, SNEGSKA (reference sequence). This CDR3 is built from 13 residues. The chain recombines TRBV20-1 with TRBJ2-3; a weak D match, TRBD2 (6 bases). Input material: a population of CD138-negative cells sorted from bone marrow. This TCR came from a donor aged 40 or older with multiple myeloma. CDR3 protein: CSARGQTGDMQYF. For the CDR3, the DNA is TGCAGCGCCCGCGGTCAGACGGGAGATATGCAGTATTTT.